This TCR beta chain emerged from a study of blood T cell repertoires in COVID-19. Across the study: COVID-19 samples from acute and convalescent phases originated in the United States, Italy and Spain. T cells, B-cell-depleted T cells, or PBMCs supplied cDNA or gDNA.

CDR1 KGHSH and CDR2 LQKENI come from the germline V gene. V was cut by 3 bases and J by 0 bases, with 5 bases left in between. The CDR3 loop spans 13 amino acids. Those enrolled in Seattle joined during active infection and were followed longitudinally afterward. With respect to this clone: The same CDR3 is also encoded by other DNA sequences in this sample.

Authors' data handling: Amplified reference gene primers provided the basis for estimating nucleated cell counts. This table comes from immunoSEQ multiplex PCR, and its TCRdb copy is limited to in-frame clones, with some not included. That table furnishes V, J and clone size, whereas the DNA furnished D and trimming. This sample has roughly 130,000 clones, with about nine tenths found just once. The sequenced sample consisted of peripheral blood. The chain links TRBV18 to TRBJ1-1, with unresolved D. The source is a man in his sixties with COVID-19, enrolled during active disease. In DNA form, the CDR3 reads TGTGCCAGCTCACCGCAGGTGAACACTGAAGCTTTCTTT. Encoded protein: CASSPQVNTEAFF. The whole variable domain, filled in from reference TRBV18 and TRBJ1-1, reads NAGVMQNPRHLVRRRGQEARLRCSPMKGHSHVYWYRQLPEEGLKFMVYLQKENIIDESGMPKERFSAEFPKEGPSILRIQQVVRGDSAAYFCASSPQVNTEAFFGQGTRLTVV.